The 17 T cell receptor beta chains below all came from one sample that was sequenced in a study of blood T cell repertoires in COVID-19. The protocol was immunoSEQ multiplex PCR, while the TCRdb copy is restricted to in-frame clones and leaves out a portion. The profile shows 150,000 to 200,000 clones, approximately 86% of them singletons. Sequenced sample: peripheral blood. The receptors originated from a man in his 60s with acute or convalescent COVID-19.

V gene TRBV5-1 combines with J gene TRBJ2-7; 8 bases agree with TRBD1. The CDR3 totals 14 residues. The ends lost 4 bases at V and 4 bases at J; junction bases unmatched: 7. CDR1 and CDR2 from the germline V gene are SGHRS and YFSETQ. The CDR3 protein is CASSPDRGYYEQYF. The DNA for the CDR3 is TGCGCCAGCAGCCCAGACAGGGGATATTACGAGCAGTACTTC.

The V gene is TRBV3-1 (or the pseudogene TRBV3-2), the J gene TRBJ2-1, with D tentatively TRBD2 (6 bases). Per the germline V gene, CDR1 is LGHDT and CDR2 is YNNKEL (reference sequence). Between the trimmed V and J ends, which lost 1 base and 7 bases, there was a span of 20 bases. The CDR3 is made up of 17 amino acids. The CDR3 DNA follows: TGTGCCAGCAGCCAAGTAGTCCTAGCGCCTCAAAAAAATGAGCAGTTCTTC. Translated: CASSQVVLAPQKNEQFF.

The chain is built from TRBV5-1 and TRBJ1-4; D uncertain. Germline loops: CDR1 SGHRS, CDR2 YFSETQ. V was shortened by 3 bases and J by 8 bases, with 11 bases between the two germline ends. This CDR3 region has 13 residues. The CDR3 bases are TGCGCCAGCAGCTCCGAGGGAGTGGAAAAACTGTTTTTT. It translates to CASSSEGVEKLFF. The variable domain in full, completed from reference TRBV5-1 and TRBJ1-4, reads KAGVTQTPRYLIKTRGQQVTLSCSPISGHRSVSWYQQTPGQGLQFLFEYFSETQRNKGNFPGRFSGRQFSNSRSEMNVSTLELGDSALYLCASSSEGVEKLFFGSGTQLSVL.

The CDR3 sequence is CAGDRNTEAFF. CDR3 nucleotide sequence: TGTGCCGGAGACAGGAACACTGAAGCTTTCTTT. V usage is TRBV30 and J usage is TRBJ1-1, with D maybe TRBD1 (5 bases). Deletions cut 8 bases from V and 1 base from J, with 8 bases between. Looked up from germline, CDR1 is GTSNPN and CDR2 is SVGIG (reference sequence). The CDR3 has 11 residues.

The chain combines TRBV10-3 with TRBJ2-1, with TRBD1 identical over 11 bases. Germline CDR1 is ENHRY and CDR2 is SYGVKD. The CDR3 extends over 14 amino acids. The junction had 4 bases not matched to a gene; V was cut back by 6 bases and J by 6 bases. As DNA, the CDR3 is TGTGCCATCAGGGATGGGACAGGGGGCAATGAGCAGTTCTTC. Translating it yields CAIRDGTGGNEQFF.

The chain carries TRBV3-1 (or the pseudogene TRBV3-2) and TRBJ2-7; D remains ambiguous. The V end lost 1 base, the J end lost 2 bases, and 15 bases lay between the germline ends. This CDR3 is 16 amino acids long. Germline lookup yields CDR1 LGHDT and CDR2 YNNKEL (reference sequence). In DNA, the CDR3 is TGTGCCAGCAGCCAAGTTCATGCGGAAGTAACCTACGAGCAGTACTTC. This codes for CASSQVHAEVTYEQYF.

This rearrangement joins TRBV13 to TRBJ1-1; 8 bases match TRBD1. Germline-derived CDR1 and CDR2 are PRHDT and FYEKMQ (reference sequence). Trimming cost V 3 bases and J 1 base; bases outside gene matches: 1. The CDR3 is made up of 14 amino acids. CDR3 DNA sequence: TGTGCCAGCAGCTTTGGGACAGGGAACACTGAAGCTTTCTTT. The encoded protein is CASSFGTGNTEAFF.

V usage is TRBV5-1 and J usage is TRBJ1-2, with D perhaps TRBD1 (6 bases). Germline CDR1 reads SGHRS; CDR2 reads YFSETQ. The V and J ends lost 4 bases and 7 bases respectively, with 14 bases between them. CDR3 length equals 13 residues. The CDR3 coding sequence is TGCGCCAGCAGCCCGGAGTACAGGGTTGGCTACACCTTC. It is translated as CASSPEYRVGYTF.

The gene calls are TRBV29-1 and TRBJ2-2, with 9 bases that match TRBD1. Germline V gives CDR1 SQVTM, CDR2 ANQGSEA. CDR3 length: 14 residues. With V trimmed by 2 bases and J by 6 bases, 4 bases remained unmatched. This CDR3 is CSVEIRDRAGELFF. In DNA form, the CDR3 reads TGCAGCGTTGAAATCCGGGACAGGGCCGGGGAGCTGTTTTTT.

The V and J genes are TRBV7-6 and TRBJ2-7; D possibly corresponds to TRBD2 (5 bases). This CDR3 has 13 residues. V was cut by 0 bases and J by 6 bases, with 9 bases left in between. The germline gives CDR1 SGHVS, CDR2 FNYEAQ. Here the CDR3 DNA reads TGTGCCAGCAGCTTAGCGGGAGTAGCCGAGCAGTACTTC. This sequence encodes CASSLAGVAEQYF.

The V gene is TRBV6-1, the J gene TRBJ2-7, with unresolved D. Germline CDR1 and CDR2: MNHNS and SASEGT. V lost 2 bases and J 4 bases, leaving 12 bases between the germline ends. This CDR3 is 14 amino acids long. CDR3 DNA: TGTGCCAGCAGTGAACAGGCCGGCAGTTACGAGCAGTACTTC. It yields the protein CASSEQAGSYEQYF.

The chain combines TRBV6-5 with TRBJ1-5, with 8 bases lining up with TRBD1. Germline lookup yields CDR1 MNHEY and CDR2 SVGAGI. The CDR3 is 15 residues long. Trimming removed 6 bases from V and 7 bases from J; junction bases left unmatched: 11. Here the CDR3 DNA reads TGTGCCAGCAGAAGTAACCAGGGGGCACAGCAGCCCCAGCATTTT. Its translation: CASRSNQGAQQPQHF.

The rearrangement uses TRBV6-1 and TRBJ2-6, with 7 bases fitting TRBD1. The CDR3 is made up of 15 amino acids. With 7 bases clipped from V and 3 bases from J, the junction kept 6 bases outside the gene matches. Germline V lookup: CDR1 MNHNS, CDR2 SASEGT. CDR3 in amino acids: CASNDRADGANVLTF. CDR3 DNA: TGTGCCAGCAACGACAGGGCTGATGGGGCCAACGTCCTGACTTTC.

This sequence joins TRBV20-1 and TRBJ2-7, with D unclear. Germline V gene sequence: CDR1 DFQATT, CDR2 SNEGSKA (reference sequence). Between the trimmed V and J ends, which lost 6 bases and 5 bases, there was a span of 8 bases. This CDR3 is built from 10 residues. The CDR3 spells CSALAHEQYF. The CDR3 DNA is TGCAGTGCCCTGGCCCACGAGCAGTACTTC.

This clone was detected only a few times. This sequence joins TRBV30 and TRBJ1-1, with TRBD1 as a possible D gene (5 bases). Germline assignment: CDR1 GTSNPN and CDR2 SVGIG (reference sequence). Trimming took 4 bases from V and 7 from J, leaving 10 bases between them. The CDR3 has 11 residues. The CDR3: CAWNSGGEAFF. The CDR3 bases are TGTGCCTGGAATTCCGGGGGTGAAGCTTTCTTT.

The gene calls are TRBV5-4 and TRBJ1-4, with D perhaps TRBD1 (6 bases). Trimming left V 4 bases short and J 4 bases short, with 14 bases between. The germline CDR1 and CDR2 sequences are SGHNT and YYREEE (reference sequence). The CDR3 contains 15 residues. Written as DNA, the CDR3 is TGTGCCAGCAGCCCTACGGGCAGGGGTAATGAAAAACTGTTTTTT. Its protein product is CASSPTGRGNEKLFF.

The chain couples TRBV29-1 to TRBJ2-7, with D tentatively TRBD1 (5 bases). Trimming removed 4 bases at V and 5 bases at J, with 9 bases between. The length of the CDR3 is 11 residues. Germline values: CDR1 SQVTM, CDR2 ANQGSEA. The CDR3 reads CSVVGAHEQYF. CDR3 coding DNA: TGCAGCGTTGTAGGGGCCCACGAGCAGTACTTC.